This is a list of T cell receptor beta chains from one sample in a study of neoadjuvant anti-PD-1 for oral cavity cancer. Generated by immunoSEQ multiplex PCR, the TCRdb table keeps only in-frame clones and is missing some. The table has 9,300 or so clones, around 72% seen once. The sample here was PBMCs, taken after nivolumab (anti-PD-1) treatment. The receptors here all came from a person aged 40 to 85 with oral cavity squamous cell carcinoma. CDR3s include the opening cysteine and the closing phenylalanine or tryptophan. A D gene is named only where the DNA matches it firmly. Rows may omit the clone size; those that give it use once, few, many or a size class.

clone_size	cdr3_length	v_call	j_call	d_call	cdr3_nt	cdr3_aa
NA	16	TRBV14	TRBJ1-2	TRBD1	TGTGCCAGCAGCCAGCTCCGGGGACAGGGGGACTATGGCTACACCTTC	CASSQLRGQGDYGYTF
NA	13	TRBV5-1	TRBJ2-5	NA	TGCGCCAGCAGAACAGGCAGGGGAGAGACCCAGTACTTC	CASRTGRGETQYF
NA	14	TRBV2	TRBJ2-2	NA	TGTGCCAGCATCCGGGAGATGGGCACCGGGGAGCTGTTTTTT	CASIREMGTGELFF
NA	13	TRBV9	TRBJ2-5	NA	TGTGCCAGCAGCGTAACGGGGCAAGAGACCCAGTACTTC	CASSVTGQETQYF
NA	12	TRBV27	TRBJ2-7	NA	TGTGCCAGCAGTCCAGGCAGAAACGAGCAGTACTTC	CASSPGRNEQYF
NA	11	TRBV7-9	TRBJ2-5	NA	TGTGCCAGCAGCTTCCAAGAGACCCAGTACTTC	CASSFQETQYF
NA	14	TRBV2	TRBJ2-7	NA	TGTGCCAGCAGTGAAAACTTTGGGGTTTACGAGCAGTACTTC	CASSENFGVYEQYF
once	16	TRBV5-1	TRBJ2-7	NA	TGCGCCAGCAGCTTGACGGGAGAGGGCAGGGGAATCAAGCAGTACTTC	CASSLTGEGRGIKQYF
NA	13	TRBV5-1	TRBJ1-1	NA	TGCGCCAGCAGCGAGGGCTTGAACACTGAAGCTTTCTTT	CASSEGLNTEAFF
NA	14	TRBV19	TRBJ2-6	NA	TGTGCCAGCCACAGGTCCCCTGGGGCCAACGTCCTGACTTTC	CASHRSPGANVLTF
NA	14	TRBV27	TRBJ1-2	NA	TGTGCCAGCAGCAGCCATTTACAGGGTTCCGGCTACACCTTC	CASSSHLQGSGYTF
few	12	TRBV11-2	TRBJ1-2	NA	TGTGCCAGCAGCTGGGACGGCTATGGCTACACCTTC	CASSWDGYGYTF
NA	14	TRBV6-1	TRBJ1-1	NA	TGTGCCAGCACCCAAGCAATAGGGGGGGGTATGGCTTTCTTT	CASTQAIGGGMAFF
NA	14	TRBV7-6	TRBJ2-4	NA	TGTGCCAGCAGCTTAGAAGTGGAGGGAAGCATTCAGTACTTC	CASSLEVEGSIQYF
NA	13	TRBV5-1	TRBJ2-2	NA	TGCGCCAGCAGCTTGGCAGGCACCGGGGAGCTGTTTTTT	CASSLAGTGELFF
NA	14	TRBV5-6	TRBJ1-2	NA	TGTGCCAGCAGCCCCTGGGGGGGTCTCTATGGCTACACCTTC	CASSPWGGLYGYTF
NA	15	TRBV28	TRBJ2-7	NA	TGTGCCAGCAGTCCCTCCGGGAGTCAAGGCTACGAGCAGTACTTC	CASSPSGSQGYEQYF
NA	16	TRBV28	TRBJ1-2	NA	TGTGCCAGCAGTTATGACACGCGGGGGCGCAGGTATGGCTACACCTTC	CASSYDTRGRRYGYTF
NA	15	TRBV5-8	TRBJ2-5	NA	TGTGCCAGCAGCTTGCCTCAGGTTTGGGGGGAGACCCAGTACTTC	CASSLPQVWGETQYF
NA	16	TRBV19	TRBJ1-5	NA	TGTGCCAGTAGTGGACTCGCTTTCTCCCCCACTCAGCCCCAGCATTTT	CASSGLAFSPTQPQHF